A single T cell receptor (beta chain) is shown here with its context. Antigen specificity is unknown. This sample stems from a study of cytomegalovirus exposure and HLA in healthy donors. Whole-study findings and limits: It was reportedly the case that the classifier diagnosed cytomegalovirus status with high specificity and sensitivity. In an earlier analysis, productive rearrangement rates for most beta V segments clustered near 87% or 30%.

The PCR used 60 Vbeta and 13 Jbeta primers. TCRdb keeps only in-frame clones here, not all; method: immunoSEQ multiplex PCR. The table lists about 99,000 clones. Sequencing was done on a sample of PBMCs. The TCR was taken from a man in his forties in good health and CMV-seronegative.

As DNA, the CDR3 is TGTGCCAGCAGCTTAGGGGAGTTGGATAAGCGGGAGGCAACGTCGTGCGAGCAGTTCTTC. Translation gives CASSLGELDKREATSCEQFF. This chain links TRBV11-3 with TRBJ2-1; TRBD2 matches 9 bases. There are 20 residues in the CDR3. Germline V CDR1 and CDR2: SGHNT, YENEEA. Trimming took 1 base from V and 10 from J; bases not matched to a gene: 23.